These 32 T cell receptor beta chains were sequenced from one sample in a study of control samples from healthy donors and cancer patients. Sequencing was performed with immunoSEQ multiplex PCR; in TCRdb, only in-frame clones are kept and a portion is missing. The sample has fewer than 200,000 clones; roughly 89% are singletons. What was sequenced was blood. Receptors originate from a woman aged 50 to 60 in good health.

This chain uses TRBV28 with TRBJ2-7; the D gene is possibly TRBD2 (6 bases). Germline loops: CDR1 MDHEN, CDR2 SYDVKM. The length of the CDR3 is 11 residues. Trimming cost V 6 bases and J 9 bases, with 12 bases left between them. This CDR3 is CASSEGGWQYF. The CDR3 DNA reads as TGTGCCAGCAGCGAGGGAGGTTGGCAGTACTTC.

The CDR3: CASSLGQANYGYTF. CDR3 bases: TGTGCCAGCAGCTTAGGGCAGGCTAACTATGGCTACACCTTC. This chain uses TRBV7-9 with TRBJ1-2; D call uncertain. CDR1 is SEHNR, CDR2 FQNEAQ, per germline (reference sequence). V shed 1 base and J shed 0 bases, with 6 bases lying between them. The CDR3 loop spans 14 amino acids.

V and J are TRBV5-4 and TRBJ1-2; 9 bases are shared with TRBD1. The CDR3 spans 14 residues. Germline V gene data show CDR1 as SGHNT and CDR2 as YYREEE (reference sequence). Trimming removed 4 bases from V and 5 bases from J; junction bases left unmatched: 6. The CDR3 protein is CASSPGQGPYGYTF. CDR3 nucleotide sequence: TGTGCCAGCAGCCCCGGACAGGGGCCGTATGGCTACACCTTC.

The chain uses TRBV2 and TRBJ1-6; D is perhaps TRBD1 (5 bases). V dropped 8 bases and J dropped 12 bases, with 14 bases sitting between them. CDR1 is SNHLY and CDR2 is FYNNEI in the germline V gene. The CDR3 totals 12 residues. The CDR3 loop reads CASRRLGVPLHF. The CDR3 DNA reads TGTGCCAGCCGTAGGCTAGGGGTACCCCTCCACTTT.

The chain joins TRBV28 to TRBJ2-3; 7 bases are shared with TRBD2. V dropped 6 bases and J dropped 0; count of bases not matched to a gene: 9. This CDR3 has 16 residues. CDR1 is MDHEN, CDR2 SYDVKM, per germline. The CDR3 loop reads CASSPRGLSSTDTQYF. The DNA for the CDR3 is TGTGCCAGCAGCCCGCGGGGGTTATCTAGCACAGATACGCAGTATTTT. Variable domain in full (rest from reference TRBV28 and TRBJ2-3): DVKVTQSSRYLVKRTGEKVFLECVQDMDHENMFWYRQDPGLGLRLIYFSYDVKMKEKGDIPEGYSVSREKKERFSLILESASTNQTSMYLCASSPRGLSSTDTQYFGPGTRLTVL.

V is TRBV7-2 and J is TRBJ2-1; 8 bases fit TRBD2. Germline V gives CDR1 SGHTA, CDR2 FQGNSA. Trimming took 4 bases from V and 8 from J; bases not matched to a gene: 7. The CDR3 is 14 residues long. The CDR3 sequence: CASSSPGGGYEQFF. The CDR3 nucleotides are TGTGCCAGCAGCTCCCCGGGGGGGGGTTATGAGCAGTTCTTC.

The chain employs TRBV9 and TRBJ1-3; TRBD1 matches at 9 bases. The CDR3 sequence is 15 residues long. The germline gives CDR1 SGDLS, CDR2 YYNGEE. J gave up 2 bases and V 3 bases, and 3 bases lay outside the gene matches. CDR3 residues: CASSGGDRAGNTIYF. The CDR3 DNA reads TGTGCCAGCAGCGGGGGGGACAGGGCTGGAAACACCATATATTTT.

There are a few counts of this clone. The chain is built from TRBV3-1 (or the pseudogene TRBV3-2) and TRBJ1-6, with D unclear. This CDR3 comprises 12 residues. Trimming removed 1 base from V and 10 bases from J, with 5 bases in between. Germline assignment: CDR1 LGHDT and CDR2 YNNKEL (reference sequence). For the CDR3, the DNA is TGTGCCAGCAGCCAAGTTAGCTCACCCCTCCACTTT. Translating it yields CASSQVSSPLHF.

This chain uses TRBV15 with TRBJ2-3, with D possibly being TRBD1 (6 bases). CDR1 LNHNV and CDR2 YYDKDF come from the germline V gene (reference sequence). This CDR3 has 18 residues. The V end lost 1 base, the J end lost 0 bases, and 17 bases lay between the germline ends. The CDR3 DNA reads as TGTGCCACCAGCAGAGGGCTAGGAACAGGGCCGAGCACAGATACGCAGTATTTT. Amino acids: CATSRGLGTGPSTDTQYF.

The chain employs TRBV15 and TRBJ1-2; D call uncertain. Trimming took 0 bases from V and 4 from J, leaving 12 bases between them. In germline, CDR1 is LNHNV, CDR2 YYDKDF (reference sequence). The CDR3 loop spans 15 amino acids. The CDR3 bases are TGTGCCACCAGCAGAGATCGTGGGATGCCCTATGGCTACACCTTC. It yields the protein CATSRDRGMPYGYTF.

A single count supports this clone. The rearrangement links TRBV7-2 to TRBJ2-7; either TRBD1 or TRBD2 may fit D (5 bases each). The germline V gene has CDR1 SGHTA and CDR2 FQGNSA. The CDR3 has 14 residues. Trimming pared 1 base from V and 7 bases from J, leaving 14 bases between. The CDR3 nucleotides read TGTGCCAGCAGCTTAGTTGCCCGGGGACCAGAGCAGTACTTC. It specifies CASSLVARGPEQYF.

The chain links TRBV12-1 to TRBJ1-1. TRBV12-1 is a recognized pseudogene. The length of the CDR3 is 10 residues. The CDR3 loop reads CASSFVEAFF. The CDR3 DNA reads TGTGCCAGCAGCTTTGTCGAAGCTTTCTTT.

This clone has ten or more counts. The V call is TRBV7-2, the J call TRBJ1-2; no clear D gene. The germline CDR1 and CDR2 sequences are SGHTA and FQGNSA. This CDR3 region has 14 residues. V lost 5 bases and J lost 4, with 14 bases in between. The CDR3 nucleotides are TGTGCCAGCAGCGCAGAGACGGTCCTCTATGGCTACACCTTC. Translating it yields CASSAETVLYGYTF.

CDR3 nucleotide sequence: TGTGCCACCAGCAGAGAGAATAGCGGGAGAAATGAGCAGTTCTTC. This encodes CATSRENSGRNEQFF. The chain employs TRBV15 and TRBJ2-1, with 9 bases fitting TRBD2. The CDR3 covers 15 residues. Germline trimming cut 0 bases from V and 7 bases from J; bases unmatched to any gene: 4. From germline, CDR1 is LNHNV and CDR2 YYDKDF (reference sequence).

The chain is built from TRBV5-7 and TRBJ2-2, with 11 nucleotides matching TRBD1. TRBV5-7 is annotated as an ORF whose role is uncertain. V trimming: 4 bases; J trimming: 4 bases; junction bases outside the gene matches: 6. The CDR3 extends over 16 amino acids. CDR3 coding DNA: TGTGCCAGCAGCGAGCCGGGACAGGGGGTCACCGGGGAGCTGTTTTTT. Residues: CASSEPGQGVTGELFF.

The rearrangement joins TRBV5-5 to TRBJ1-5; perhaps TRBD1 as D (5 bases). Germline assignment: CDR1 SGHKS and CDR2 YYEKEE (reference sequence). CDR3 size: 14 residues. V dropped 1 base and J dropped 7 bases, with 12 bases sitting between them. As DNA, the CDR3 is TGTGCCAGCAGCTTGAGAGGGGCGAGGCAGCCCCAGCATTTT. This gives the protein CASSLRGARQPQHF.

This clone was observed a few times. This sequence joins TRBV11-3 and TRBJ2-5; TRBD2 might be the D (6 bases). This CDR3 comprises 13 residues. The germline V and J ends were trimmed by 5 bases and 5 bases, with 12 bases remaining between them. The germline CDR1 and CDR2 sequences are SGHNT and YENEEA. This chain's CDR3 is CASSPAGGETQYF. The DNA of the CDR3 is TGTGCCAGCAGCCCCGCAGGAGGGGAGACCCAGTACTTC.

The chain employs TRBV6-5 and TRBJ1-5, with 7 nucleotides matching TRBD1. V was clipped by 6 bases and J by 4 bases; unmatched bases: 6. CDR1 is MNHEY, CDR2 SVGAGI, per germline. The CDR3 has 14 residues. CDR3 bases: TGTGCCAGCAGACCCACAGGGGCTAATCAGCCCCAGCATTTT. Protein product: CASRPTGANQPQHF.

V usage is TRBV10-3 and J usage is TRBJ2-1; maybe TRBD2 (5 bases). The germline V gene encodes CDR1 ENHRY and CDR2 SYGVKD. With 0 bases removed from V and 7 bases from J, the gap between germline ends came to 13 bases. CDR3 length: 15 amino acids. The CDR3 sequence is CAISESVARLNEQFF. For the CDR3, the DNA is TGTGCCATCAGTGAGTCAGTAGCGCGATTGAATGAGCAGTTCTTC.

The V gene is TRBV11-2, the J gene TRBJ2-3; D remains ambiguous. Germline V gene lookup returns CDR1 SGHAT and CDR2 FQNNGV. This CDR3 contains 12 residues. Trimming left V 5 bases short and J 0 bases short, with 3 bases between. CDR3 sequence reads: CASSPSTDTQYF. The CDR3 DNA reads as TGTGCCAGCAGCCCCAGCACAGATACGCAGTATTTT. Variable domain in full (rest from reference TRBV11-2 and TRBJ2-3): EAGVAQSPRYKIIEKRQSVAFWCNPISGHATLYWYQQILGQGPKLLIQFQNNGVVDDSQLPKDRFSAERLKGVDSTLKIQPAKLEDSAVYLCASSPSTDTQYFGPGTRLTVL.

This clone was found once. The chain has TRBV20-1 and TRBJ2-1, with D uncertain. Per germline, CDR1 DFQATT and CDR2 SNEGSKA (reference sequence). The CDR3 covers 11 residues. Trimming stripped 1 base from V and 9 bases from J, with 7 bases between. CDR3 bases: TGCAGTGCTAGAGGGATCGGTGAGCAGTTCTTC. It encodes CSARGIGEQFF.

The chain is built from TRBV12-2 and TRBJ1-4. TRBV12-2 is a recognized pseudogene. CDR3 length: 14 amino acids. This chain's CDR3 is CASRFGGGGEKLFF. CDR3 nucleotide sequence: TGTGCAAGTCGCTTCGGGGGAGGTGGAGAAAAACTGTTTTTT.

The chain employs TRBV7-9 and TRBJ2-7; 9 bases agree with TRBD2. The CDR3 runs 14 residues. In germline, CDR1 is SEHNR, CDR2 FQNEAQ (reference sequence). V was pared by 4 bases and J by 2 bases, with 3 bases of the junction left unmatched. As DNA, the CDR3 is TGTGCCAGCAGCTCACTAGCGGGCCCCTACGAGCAGTACTTC. It is translated as CASSSLAGPYEQYF.

This rearrangement joins TRBV6-2 or TRBV6-3 to TRBJ2-1; 8 bases agree with TRBD1. CDR3 length: 16 amino acids. The J segment lost 0 bases and the V segment lost 4 bases, leaving 5 bases of the junction unmatched. The germline V gene has CDR1 MNHEY and CDR2 SVGEGT. The CDR3 bases are TGTGCCAGCAGTTCACACAGGGGGTACTCCTACAATGAGCAGTTCTTC. It codes for CASSSHRGYSYNEQFF.

The chain combines TRBV10-3 with TRBJ2-7; the match to TRBD1 covers 12 bases. The germline CDR1 and CDR2 sequences are ENHRY and SYGVKD. CDR3 length: 15 residues. J was trimmed by 1 base and V by 6 bases; bases with no gene match: 4. The CDR3 spells CAIRGQGAESYEQYF. The CDR3 nucleotides read TGTGCCATCAGGGGACAGGGGGCCGAATCCTACGAGCAGTACTTC.

V gene TRBV7-9 combines with J gene TRBJ1-2, with a weak D call TRBD1 (5 bases). The germline V gene encodes CDR1 SEHNR and CDR2 FQNEAQ (reference sequence). V lost 5 bases, J lost 8 bases, and 15 bases lay in between. The CDR3 is made up of 13 amino acids. The CDR3 DNA reads TGTGCCAGCAGCCTGGCCGGGACTAGGGGCTACACCTTC. It codes for CASSLAGTRGYTF.

The chain has TRBV9 and TRBJ2-7; TRBD1 or TRBD2 may be the D gene (6 bases each). Deletions cut 2 bases from V and 2 bases from J, with 11 bases between. The CDR3 contains 14 residues. Per germline, CDR1 SGDLS and CDR2 YYNGEE. The CDR3 loop is CASSVGGGTYEQYF. In DNA, the CDR3 is TGTGCCAGCAGCGTCGGAGGGGGGACCTACGAGCAGTACTTC.

The chain combines TRBV28 with TRBJ2-7; 7 nucleotides align to TRBD2. Trimming at V came to 6 bases and at J to 2 bases, leaving 7 bases not matched to a gene. This CDR3 comprises 14 residues. Germline V lookup: CDR1 MDHEN, CDR2 SYDVKM. The CDR3 spells CASSLGLYPYEQYF. The CDR3 nucleotides are TGTGCCAGCAGCCTGGGACTATACCCCTACGAGCAGTACTTC. The full variable domain, with the rest looked up from reference TRBV28 and TRBJ2-7, is DVKVTQSSRYLVKRTGEKVFLECVQDMDHENMFWYRQDPGLGLRLIYFSYDVKMKEKGDIPEGYSVSREKKERFSLILESASTNQTSMYLCASSLGLYPYEQYFGPGTRLTVT.

This chain uses TRBV28 with TRBJ1-2; no reliable D call. The germline V gene has CDR1 MDHEN and CDR2 SYDVKM. The CDR3 sequence is 15 residues long. V was cut by 3 bases and J by 2 bases, with 13 bases left in between. CDR3 in amino acids: CASSLYLGNNYGYTF. The CDR3 DNA follows: TGTGCCAGCAGTTTGTATCTGGGGAACAACTATGGCTACACCTTC.

This sequence joins TRBV28 and TRBJ1-4; TRBD1 is a possible D gene (6 bases). V lost 2 bases to trimming and J lost 5 bases, with 15 bases between them. This CDR3 comprises 16 residues. Germline V gene sequence: CDR1 MDHEN, CDR2 SYDVKM. The CDR3, as DNA: TGTGCCAGCAGTTTACCTTCGGGACACTGGAATGAAAAACTGTTTTTT. This encodes CASSLPSGHWNEKLFF.

J is TRBJ1-2 and V is TRBV5-4; possible D gene TRBD1, 5 bases. This CDR3 has 16 amino acids. Germline values: CDR1 SGHNT, CDR2 YYREEE (reference sequence). V lost 4 bases, J lost 0 bases, and 16 bases lay in between. CDR3 amino acids: CASSTGAGRSNYGYTF. CDR3 DNA: TGTGCCAGCAGCACCGGGGCCGGCCGATCTAACTATGGCTACACCTTC.

V is TRBV18 and J is TRBJ1-1, with 7 bases identical to TRBD1. J was trimmed by 2 bases and V by 0 bases; bases with no gene match: 6. Looked up from germline, CDR1 is KGHSH and CDR2 is LQKENI. CDR3 length: 16 residues. DNA of the CDR3: TGTGCCAGCTCACCACCCAGTAGGGGGCGAAACACTGAAGCTTTCTTT. Translating it yields CASSPPSRGRNTEAFF. The full variable domain, its missing parts supplied by reference TRBV18 and TRBJ1-1, is NAGVMQNPRHLVRRRGQEARLRCSPMKGHSHVYWYRQLPEEGLKFMVYLQKENIIDESGMPKERFSAEFPKEGPSILRIQQVVRGDSAAYFCASSPPSRGRNTEAFFGQGTRLTVV.